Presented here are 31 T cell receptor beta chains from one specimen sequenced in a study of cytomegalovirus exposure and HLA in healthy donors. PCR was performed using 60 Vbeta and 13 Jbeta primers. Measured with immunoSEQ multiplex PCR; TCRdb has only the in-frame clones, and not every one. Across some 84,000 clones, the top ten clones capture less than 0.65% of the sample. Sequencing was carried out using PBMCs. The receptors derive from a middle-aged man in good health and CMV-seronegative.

This CDR3 is CASARDRTRTGNTIYF. CDR3 nucleotides: TGTGCCAGCGCCCGGGACAGGACGAGAACTGGAAACACCATATATTTT. V and J are TRBV7-8 and TRBJ1-3, with 8 bases lining up with TRBD1. The length of the CDR3 is 16 residues. The germline V gene encodes CDR1 SGHVS and CDR2 FQNEAQ. J gave up 2 bases and V 8 bases, and 11 bases lay outside the gene matches. The whole variable domain, remainder taken from reference TRBV7-8 and TRBJ1-3, is GAGVSQSPRYKVAKRGQDVALRCDPISGHVSLFWYQQALGQGPEFLTYFQNEAQLDKSGLPSDRFFAERPEGSVSTLKIQRTQQEDSAVYLCASARDRTRTGNTIYFGEGSWLTVV.

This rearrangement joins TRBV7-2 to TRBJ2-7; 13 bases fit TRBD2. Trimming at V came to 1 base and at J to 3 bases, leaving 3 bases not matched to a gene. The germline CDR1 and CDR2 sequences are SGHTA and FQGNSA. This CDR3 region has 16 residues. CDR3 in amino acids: CASSLGTSGGLYEQYF. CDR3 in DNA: TGTGCCAGCAGCTTAGGGACTAGCGGGGGTCTCTACGAGCAGTACTTC.

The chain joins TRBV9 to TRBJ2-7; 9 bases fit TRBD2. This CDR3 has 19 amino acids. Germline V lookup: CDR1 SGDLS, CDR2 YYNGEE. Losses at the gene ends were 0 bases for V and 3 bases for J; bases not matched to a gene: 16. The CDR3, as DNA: TGTGCCAGCAGCGTAGGAAGTAGCGGGGGCCTCGGGAATCTCTACGAGCAGTACTTC. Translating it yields CASSVGSSGGLGNLYEQYF.

The CDR3 spells CASSTQGSTEAFF. CDR3 DNA: TGCGCCAGCAGCACACAGGGGAGCACTGAAGCTTTCTTT. The genes are TRBV5-1 and TRBJ1-1, with 7 bases matching TRBD1. CDR1 SGHRS and CDR2 YFSETQ come from the germline V gene. The CDR3 consists of 13 residues. The J segment lost 4 bases and the V segment lost 4 bases, leaving 4 bases of the junction unmatched.

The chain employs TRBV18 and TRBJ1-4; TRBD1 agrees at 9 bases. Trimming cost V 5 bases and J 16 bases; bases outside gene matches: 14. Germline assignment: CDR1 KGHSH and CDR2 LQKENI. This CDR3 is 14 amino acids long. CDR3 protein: CASSNEGGQGTRFF. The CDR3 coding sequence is TGTGCCAGCTCAAATGAGGGAGGACAGGGGACTCGGTTTTTT.

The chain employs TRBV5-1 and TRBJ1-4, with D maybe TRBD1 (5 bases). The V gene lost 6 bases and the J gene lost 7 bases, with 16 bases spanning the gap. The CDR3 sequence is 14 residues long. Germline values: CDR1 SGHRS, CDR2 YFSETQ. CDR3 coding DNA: TGCGCCAGCAACACAGGAGATGGTACTGAAAAACTGTTTTTT. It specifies CASNTGDGTEKLFF.

CDR3 DNA: TGTGCCAGCAGTTTTTGGGGGGGGGACAATGAGCAGTTCTTC. Amino acids: CASSFWGGDNEQFF. The rearrangement joins TRBV28 to TRBJ2-1; 7 nucleotides match TRBD2. With 3 bases clipped from V and 5 bases from J, the junction kept 4 bases outside the gene matches. Germline-derived CDR1 and CDR2 are MDHEN and SYDVKM. The CDR3 consists of 14 residues.

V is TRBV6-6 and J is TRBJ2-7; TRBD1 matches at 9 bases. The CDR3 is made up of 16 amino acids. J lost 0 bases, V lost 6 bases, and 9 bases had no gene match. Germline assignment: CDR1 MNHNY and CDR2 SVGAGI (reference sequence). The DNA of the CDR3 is TGTGCCAGCAGACGCCTGGACAGGGGCATCTCCTACGAGCAGTACTTC. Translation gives CASRRLDRGISYEQYF.

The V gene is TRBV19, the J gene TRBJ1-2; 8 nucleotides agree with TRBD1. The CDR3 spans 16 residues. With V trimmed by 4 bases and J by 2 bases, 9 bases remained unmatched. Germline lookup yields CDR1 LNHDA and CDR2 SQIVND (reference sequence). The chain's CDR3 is CASSRAQGALNYGYTF. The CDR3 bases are TGTGCCAGTAGTAGGGCCCAGGGGGCTTTGAACTATGGCTACACCTTC.

The CDR3, as DNA: TGTGCCAGCAGTACAGGGGGCTACACCGGGGAGCTGTTTTTT. Its translation is CASSTGGYTGELFF. The chain couples TRBV7-3 to TRBJ2-2, with TRBD1 matching 9 bases. Germline lookup yields CDR1 SGHTA and CDR2 FQGTGA. The CDR3 has 14 amino acids. The V gene end was trimmed by 6 bases and the J gene end by 3 bases; junction bases not matched to a gene: 2.

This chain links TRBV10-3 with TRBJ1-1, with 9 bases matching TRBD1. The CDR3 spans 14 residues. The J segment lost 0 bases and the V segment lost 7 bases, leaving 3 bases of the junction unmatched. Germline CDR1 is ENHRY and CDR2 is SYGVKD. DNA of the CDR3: TGTGCCATCACCGGGACAGGGATGAACACTGAAGCTTTCTTT. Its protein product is CAITGTGMNTEAFF.

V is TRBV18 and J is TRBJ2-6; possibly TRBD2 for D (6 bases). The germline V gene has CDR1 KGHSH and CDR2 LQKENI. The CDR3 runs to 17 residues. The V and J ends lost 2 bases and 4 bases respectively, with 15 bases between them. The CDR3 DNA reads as TGTGCCAGCTCACCATTTTCCCGGGAGCCCGGGGCCAACGTCCTGACTTTC. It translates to CASSPFSREPGANVLTF.

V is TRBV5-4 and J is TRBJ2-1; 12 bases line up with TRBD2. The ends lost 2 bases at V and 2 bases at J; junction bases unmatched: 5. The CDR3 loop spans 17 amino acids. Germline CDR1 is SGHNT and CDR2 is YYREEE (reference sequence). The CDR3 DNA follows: TGTGCCAGCAGCTTTCGGACTAGCGGGGATACCTACAATGAGCAGTTCTTC. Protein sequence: CASSFRTSGDTYNEQFF. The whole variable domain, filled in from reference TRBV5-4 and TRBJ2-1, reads ETGVTQSPTHLIKTRGQQVTLRCSSQSGHNTVSWYQQALGQGPQFIFQYYREEENGRGNFPPRFSGLQFPNYSSELNVNALELDDSALYLCASSFRTSGDTYNEQFFGPGTRLTVL.

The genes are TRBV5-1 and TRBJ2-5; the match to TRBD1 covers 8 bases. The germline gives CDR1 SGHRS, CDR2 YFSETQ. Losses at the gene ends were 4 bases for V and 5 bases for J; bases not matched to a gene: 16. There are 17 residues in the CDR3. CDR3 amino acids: CASSPGQGGGFRETQYF. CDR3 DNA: TGCGCCAGCAGCCCAGGACAGGGCGGCGGATTTCGGGAGACCCAGTACTTC.

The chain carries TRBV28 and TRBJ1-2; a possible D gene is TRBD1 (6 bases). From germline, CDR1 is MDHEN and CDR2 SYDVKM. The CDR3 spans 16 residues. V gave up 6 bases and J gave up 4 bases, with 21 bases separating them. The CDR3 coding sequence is TGTGCCAGCAGCCGTACGGACAGTCACTTGTTCTATGGCTACACCTTC. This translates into CASSRTDSHLFYGYTF.

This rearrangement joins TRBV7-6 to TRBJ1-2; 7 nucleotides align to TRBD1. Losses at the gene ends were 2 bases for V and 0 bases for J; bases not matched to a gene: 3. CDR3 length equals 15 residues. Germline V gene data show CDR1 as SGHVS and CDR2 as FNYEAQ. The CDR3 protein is CASSLNTGANYGYTF. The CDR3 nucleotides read TGTGCCAGCAGCTTAAATACAGGGGCTAACTATGGCTACACCTTC.

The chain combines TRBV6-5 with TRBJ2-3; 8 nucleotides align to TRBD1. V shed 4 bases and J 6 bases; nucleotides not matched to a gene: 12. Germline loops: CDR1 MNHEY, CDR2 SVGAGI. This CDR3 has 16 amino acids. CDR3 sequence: CASSLSGTGLGDTQYF. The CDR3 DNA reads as TGTGCCAGCAGTTTGTCGGGGACAGGATTGGGGGATACGCAGTATTTT.

The CDR3 is CASSEGRGGLGTQYF. The CDR3 DNA is TGTGCCAGCAGTGAAGGCCGGGGGGGCCTCGGAACGCAGTATTTT. The chain recombines TRBV6-1 with TRBJ2-3, with TRBD2 matching over 8 bases. V gave up 1 base and J gave up 9 bases; unmatched junction bases: 9. Germline V CDR1 and CDR2: MNHNS, SASEGT. This CDR3 region has 15 residues.

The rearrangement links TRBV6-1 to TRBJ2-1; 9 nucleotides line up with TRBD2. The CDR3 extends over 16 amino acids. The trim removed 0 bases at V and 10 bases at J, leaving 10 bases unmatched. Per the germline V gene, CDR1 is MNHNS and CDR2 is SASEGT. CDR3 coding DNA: TGTGCCAGCAGTGAAGCGCGGGCGGGGGGGCCAAGAGAGCAGTTCTTC. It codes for CASSEARAGGPREQFF.

The chain's CDR3 is CASSSGQADQPQHF. Written as DNA, the CDR3 is TGTGCCAGCAGTTCGGGACAGGCGGATCAGCCCCAGCATTTT. The rearrangement joins TRBV28 to TRBJ1-5; 8 bases agree with TRBD1. Germline-derived CDR1 and CDR2 are MDHEN and SYDVKM. V shed 4 bases and J 5 bases; nucleotides not matched to a gene: 4. The CDR3 is made up of 14 amino acids.

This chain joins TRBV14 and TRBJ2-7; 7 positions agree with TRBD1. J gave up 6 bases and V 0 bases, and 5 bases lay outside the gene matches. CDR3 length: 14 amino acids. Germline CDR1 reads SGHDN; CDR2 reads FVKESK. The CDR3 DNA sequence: TGTGCCAGCAGCCAAGAACAGCCAGGGGGCGAGCAGTACTTC. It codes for CASSQEQPGGEQYF.

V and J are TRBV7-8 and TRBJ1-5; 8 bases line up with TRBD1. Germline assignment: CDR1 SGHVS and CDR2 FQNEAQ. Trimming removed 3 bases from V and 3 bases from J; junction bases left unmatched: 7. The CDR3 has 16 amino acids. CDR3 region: CASSFVRDRYNQPQHF. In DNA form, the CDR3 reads TGTGCCAGCAGCTTTGTCCGGGACAGGTACAATCAGCCCCAGCATTTT.

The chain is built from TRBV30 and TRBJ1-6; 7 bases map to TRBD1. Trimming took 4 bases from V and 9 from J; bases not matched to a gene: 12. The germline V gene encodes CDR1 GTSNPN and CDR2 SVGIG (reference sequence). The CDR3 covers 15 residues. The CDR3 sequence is CAWNNFDRVASPLHF. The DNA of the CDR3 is TGTGCCTGGAACAACTTCGACAGGGTGGCTTCACCCCTCCACTTT.

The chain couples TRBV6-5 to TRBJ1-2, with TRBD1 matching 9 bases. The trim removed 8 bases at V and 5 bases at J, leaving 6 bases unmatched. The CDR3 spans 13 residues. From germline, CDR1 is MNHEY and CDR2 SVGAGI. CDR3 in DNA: TGTGCCAGCCAAACGGGACAGGGTTATGGCTACACCTTC. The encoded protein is CASQTGQGYGYTF.

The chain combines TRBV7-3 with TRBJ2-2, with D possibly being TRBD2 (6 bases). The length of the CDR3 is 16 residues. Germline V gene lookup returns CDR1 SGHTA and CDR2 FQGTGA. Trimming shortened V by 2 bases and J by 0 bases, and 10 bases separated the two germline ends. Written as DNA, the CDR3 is TGTGCCAGCAGCTTAGACGGCGGGGCGAACACCGGGGAGCTGTTTTTT. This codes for CASSLDGGANTGELFF.

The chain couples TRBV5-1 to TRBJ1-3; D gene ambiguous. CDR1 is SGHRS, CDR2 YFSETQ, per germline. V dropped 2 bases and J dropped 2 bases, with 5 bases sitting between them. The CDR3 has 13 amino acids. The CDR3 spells CASSFGAGNTIYF. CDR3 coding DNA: TGCGCCAGCAGCTTCGGGGCTGGAAACACCATATATTTT.

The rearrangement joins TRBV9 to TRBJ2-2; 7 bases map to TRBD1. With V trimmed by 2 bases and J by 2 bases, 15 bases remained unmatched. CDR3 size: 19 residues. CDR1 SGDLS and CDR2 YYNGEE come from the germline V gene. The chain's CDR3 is CASSVGTAPRLGNTGELFF. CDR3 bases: TGTGCCAGCAGCGTCGGGACAGCTCCGCGATTGGGTAACACCGGGGAGCTGTTTTTT. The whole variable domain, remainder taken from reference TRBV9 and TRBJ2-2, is DSGVTQTPKHLITATGQRVTLRCSPRSGDLSVYWYQQSLDQGLQFLIQYYNGEERAKGNILERFSAQQFPDLHSELNLSSLELGDSALYFCASSVGTAPRLGNTGELFFGEGSRLTVL.

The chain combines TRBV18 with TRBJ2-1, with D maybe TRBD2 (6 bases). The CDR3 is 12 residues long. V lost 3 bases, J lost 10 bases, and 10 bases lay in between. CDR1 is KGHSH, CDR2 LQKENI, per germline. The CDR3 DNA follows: TGTGCCAGCTCACCGGGTGGGGGGGAGCAGTTCTTC. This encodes CASSPGGGEQFF.

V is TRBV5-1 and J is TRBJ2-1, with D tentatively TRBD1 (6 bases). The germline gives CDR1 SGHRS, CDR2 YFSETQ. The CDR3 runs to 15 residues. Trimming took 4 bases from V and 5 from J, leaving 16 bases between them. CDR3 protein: CASSQQGLRDNEQFF. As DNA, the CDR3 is TGCGCCAGCAGCCAACAGGGTCTAAGAGACAATGAGCAGTTCTTC.

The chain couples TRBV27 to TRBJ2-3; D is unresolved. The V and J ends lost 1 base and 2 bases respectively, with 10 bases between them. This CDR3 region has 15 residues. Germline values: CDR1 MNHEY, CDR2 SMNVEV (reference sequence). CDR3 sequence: CASSLFPRITDTQYF. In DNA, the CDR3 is TGTGCCAGCAGTTTATTTCCGCGGATCACAGATACGCAGTATTTT.

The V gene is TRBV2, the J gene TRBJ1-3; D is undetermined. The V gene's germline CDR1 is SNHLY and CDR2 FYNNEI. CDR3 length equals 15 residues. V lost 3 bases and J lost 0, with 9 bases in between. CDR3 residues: CASSEGRSSGNTIYF. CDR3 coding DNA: TGTGCCAGCAGTGAGGGCCGAAGCTCTGGAAACACCATATATTTT. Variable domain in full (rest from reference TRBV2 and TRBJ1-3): EPEVTQTPSHQVTQMGQEVILRCVPISNHLYFYWYRQILGQKVEFLVSFYNNEISEKSEIFDDQFSVERPDGSNFTLKIRSTKLEDSAMYFCASSEGRSSGNTIYFGEGSWLTVV.